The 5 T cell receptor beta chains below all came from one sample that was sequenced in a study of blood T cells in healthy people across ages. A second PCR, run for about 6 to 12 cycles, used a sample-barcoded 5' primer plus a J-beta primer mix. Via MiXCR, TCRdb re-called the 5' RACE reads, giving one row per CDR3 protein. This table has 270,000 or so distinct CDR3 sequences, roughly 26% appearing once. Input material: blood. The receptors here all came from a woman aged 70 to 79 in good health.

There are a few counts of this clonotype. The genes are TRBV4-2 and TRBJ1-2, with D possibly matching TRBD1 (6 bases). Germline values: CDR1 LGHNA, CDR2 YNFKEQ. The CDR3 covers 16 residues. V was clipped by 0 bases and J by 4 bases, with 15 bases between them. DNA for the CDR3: TGTGCCAGCAGCCAAGAACAGGGAGGGCATATCTATGGCTACACCTTC. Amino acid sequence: CASSQEQGGHIYGYTF.

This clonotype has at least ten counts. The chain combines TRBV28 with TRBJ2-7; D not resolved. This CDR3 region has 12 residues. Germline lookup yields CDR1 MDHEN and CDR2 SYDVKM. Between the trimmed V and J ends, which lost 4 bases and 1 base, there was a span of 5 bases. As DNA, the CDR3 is TGTGCCAGCAGTTCCAATTCCTACGAGCAGTACTTC. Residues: CASSSNSYEQYF.

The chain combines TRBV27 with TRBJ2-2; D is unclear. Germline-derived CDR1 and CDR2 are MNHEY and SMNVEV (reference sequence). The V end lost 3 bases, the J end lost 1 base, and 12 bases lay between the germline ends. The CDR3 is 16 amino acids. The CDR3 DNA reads TGTGCCAGCAGTTTCTTACGAGAACTGAACACCGGGGAGCTGTTTTTT. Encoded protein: CASSFLRELNTGELFF.

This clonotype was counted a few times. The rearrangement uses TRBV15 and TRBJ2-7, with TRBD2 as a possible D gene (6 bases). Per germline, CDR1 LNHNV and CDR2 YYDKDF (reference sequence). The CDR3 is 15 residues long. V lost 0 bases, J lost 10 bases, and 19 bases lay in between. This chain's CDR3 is CATSRDRLAKGEQYF. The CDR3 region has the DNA TGTGCCACCAGCAGAGATCGTCTAGCGAAAGGAGAACAGTACTTC.

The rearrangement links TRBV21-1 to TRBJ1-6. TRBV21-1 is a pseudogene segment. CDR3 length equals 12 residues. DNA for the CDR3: TGTGCCAGCAACAGGGGTAATTCACCCCTCCACTTT. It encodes CASNRGNSPLHF.